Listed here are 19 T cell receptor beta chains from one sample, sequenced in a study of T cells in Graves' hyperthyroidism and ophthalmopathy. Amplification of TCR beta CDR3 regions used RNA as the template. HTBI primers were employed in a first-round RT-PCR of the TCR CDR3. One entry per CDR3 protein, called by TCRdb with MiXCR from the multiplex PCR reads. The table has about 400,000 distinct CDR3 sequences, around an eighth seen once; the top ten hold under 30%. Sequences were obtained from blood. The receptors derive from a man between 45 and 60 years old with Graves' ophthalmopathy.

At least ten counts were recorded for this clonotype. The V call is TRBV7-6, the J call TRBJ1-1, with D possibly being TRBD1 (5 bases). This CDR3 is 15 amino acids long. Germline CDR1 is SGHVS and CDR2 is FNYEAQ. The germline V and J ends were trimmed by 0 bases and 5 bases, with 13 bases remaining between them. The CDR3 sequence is CASSLAGGEWTEAFF. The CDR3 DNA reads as TGTGCCAGCAGCTTAGCAGGAGGGGAGTGGACTGAAGCTTTCTTT. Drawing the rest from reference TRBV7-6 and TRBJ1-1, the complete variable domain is GAGVSQSPRYKVTKRGQDVALRCDPISGHVSLYWYRQALGQGPEFLTYFNYEAQQDKSGLPNDRFSAERPEGSISTLTIQRTEQRDSAMYRCASSLAGGEWTEAFFGQGTRLTVV.

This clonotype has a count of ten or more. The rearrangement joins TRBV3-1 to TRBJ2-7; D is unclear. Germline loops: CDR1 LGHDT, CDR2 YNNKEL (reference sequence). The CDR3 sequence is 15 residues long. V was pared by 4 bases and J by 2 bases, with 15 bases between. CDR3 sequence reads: CASSPSEWAPYEQYF. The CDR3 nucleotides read TGTGCCAGCAGCCCCTCCGAGTGGGCCCCCTACGAGCAGTACTTC.

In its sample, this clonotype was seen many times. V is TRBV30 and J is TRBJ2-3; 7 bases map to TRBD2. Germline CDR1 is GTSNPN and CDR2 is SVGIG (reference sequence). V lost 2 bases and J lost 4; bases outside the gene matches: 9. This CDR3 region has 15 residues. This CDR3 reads CAWSLGGSRADTQYF. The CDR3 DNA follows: TGTGCCTGGAGTCTTGGCGGGAGTCGGGCAGATACGCAGTATTTT.

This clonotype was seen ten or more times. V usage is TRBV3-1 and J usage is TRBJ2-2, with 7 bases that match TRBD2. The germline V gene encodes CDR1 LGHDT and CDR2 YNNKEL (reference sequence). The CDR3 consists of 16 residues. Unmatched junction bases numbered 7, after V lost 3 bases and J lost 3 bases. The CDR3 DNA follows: TGTGCCAGCAGCCATAGGGGACTACCACACACCGGGGAGCTGTTTTTT. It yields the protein CASSHRGLPHTGELFF.

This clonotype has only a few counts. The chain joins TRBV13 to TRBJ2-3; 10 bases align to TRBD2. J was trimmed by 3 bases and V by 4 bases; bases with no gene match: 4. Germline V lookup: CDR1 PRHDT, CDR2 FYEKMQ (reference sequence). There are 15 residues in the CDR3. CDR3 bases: TGTGCCAGCAGCTCTAGCGGGGGTCGGACAGATACGCAGTATTTT. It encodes CASSSSGGRTDTQYF.

The CDR3 DNA reads TGTGCCAGCAGTCTGGGGTGGGGACGCGGGAGGGCCGATGAGCAGTTCTTC. It yields the protein CASSLGWGRGRADEQFF. The rearrangement uses TRBV6-1 and TRBJ2-1, with 9 bases matching TRBD2. Per germline, CDR1 MNHNS and CDR2 SASEGT. V shed 5 bases and J 8 bases; nucleotides not matched to a gene: 16. The CDR3 runs to 17 residues.

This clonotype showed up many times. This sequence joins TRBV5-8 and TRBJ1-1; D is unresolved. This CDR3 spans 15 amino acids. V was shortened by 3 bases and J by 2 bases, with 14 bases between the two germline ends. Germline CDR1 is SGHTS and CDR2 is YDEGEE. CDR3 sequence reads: CASSSRTARNTEAFF. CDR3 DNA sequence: TGTGCCAGCAGCTCCCGGACGGCGAGAAACACTGAAGCTTTCTTT.

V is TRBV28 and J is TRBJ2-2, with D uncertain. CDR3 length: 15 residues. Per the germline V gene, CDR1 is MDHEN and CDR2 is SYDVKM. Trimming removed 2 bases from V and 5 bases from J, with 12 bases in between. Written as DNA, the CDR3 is TGTGCCAGCAGTTTACCATTCTCTGGGACCGGGGAGCTGTTTTTT. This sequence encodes CASSLPFSGTGELFF. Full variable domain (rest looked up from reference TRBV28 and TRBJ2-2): DVKVTQSSRYLVKRTGEKVFLECVQDMDHENMFWYRQDPGLGLRLIYFSYDVKMKEKGDIPEGYSVSREKKERFSLILESASTNQTSMYLCASSLPFSGTGELFFGEGSRLTVL.

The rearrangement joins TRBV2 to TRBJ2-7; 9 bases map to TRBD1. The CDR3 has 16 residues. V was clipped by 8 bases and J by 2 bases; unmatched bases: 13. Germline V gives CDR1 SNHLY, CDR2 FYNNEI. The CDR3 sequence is CASRISRQGGAYEQYF. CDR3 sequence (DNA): TGTGCCAGCCGCATTTCGAGACAGGGGGGGGCCTACGAGCAGTACTTC.

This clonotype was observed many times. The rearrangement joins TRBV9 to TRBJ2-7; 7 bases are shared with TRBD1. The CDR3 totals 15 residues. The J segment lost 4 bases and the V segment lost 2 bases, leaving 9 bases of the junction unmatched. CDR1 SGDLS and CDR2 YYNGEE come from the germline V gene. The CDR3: CASSVMTGSLYEQYF. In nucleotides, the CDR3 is TGTGCCAGCAGCGTTATGACAGGGTCACTATACGAGCAGTACTTC.

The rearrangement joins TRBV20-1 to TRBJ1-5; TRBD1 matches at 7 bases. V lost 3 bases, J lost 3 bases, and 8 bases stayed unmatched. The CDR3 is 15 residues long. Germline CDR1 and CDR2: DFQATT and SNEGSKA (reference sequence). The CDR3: CSASAGQRYNQPQHF. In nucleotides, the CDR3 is TGCAGTGCTAGTGCGGGACAGAGGTACAATCAGCCCCAGCATTTT.

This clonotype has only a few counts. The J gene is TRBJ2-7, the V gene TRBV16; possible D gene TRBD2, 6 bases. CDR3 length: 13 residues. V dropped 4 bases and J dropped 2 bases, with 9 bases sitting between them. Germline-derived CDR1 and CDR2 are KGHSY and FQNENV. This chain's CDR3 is CASSPAGPYEQYF. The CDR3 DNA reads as TGTGCCAGCAGCCCAGCGGGCCCCTACGAGCAGTACTTC.

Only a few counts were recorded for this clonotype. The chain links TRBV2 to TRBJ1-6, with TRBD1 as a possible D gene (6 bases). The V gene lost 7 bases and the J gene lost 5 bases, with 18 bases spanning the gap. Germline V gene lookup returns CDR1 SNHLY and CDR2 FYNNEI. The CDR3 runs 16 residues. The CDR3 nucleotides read TGTGCCAGCAAGCCCCAGGGGCGGGTAAATAATTCACCCCTCCACTTT. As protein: CASKPQGRVNNSPLHF.

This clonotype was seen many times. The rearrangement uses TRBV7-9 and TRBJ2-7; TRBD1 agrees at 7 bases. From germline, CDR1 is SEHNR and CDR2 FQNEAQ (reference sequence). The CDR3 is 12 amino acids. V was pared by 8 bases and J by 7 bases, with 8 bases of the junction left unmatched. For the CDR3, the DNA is TGTGCCAGCGGGGACAGCCCTTTAGAGCAGTACTTC. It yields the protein CASGDSPLEQYF.

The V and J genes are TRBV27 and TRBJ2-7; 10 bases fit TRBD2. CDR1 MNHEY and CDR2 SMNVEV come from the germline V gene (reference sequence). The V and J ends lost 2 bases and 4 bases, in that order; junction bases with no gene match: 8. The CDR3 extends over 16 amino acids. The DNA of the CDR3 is TGTGCCAGCAGTTTAAGGCTAGCGGGAGTGTTGTACGAGCAGTACTTC. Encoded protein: CASSLRLAGVLYEQYF.

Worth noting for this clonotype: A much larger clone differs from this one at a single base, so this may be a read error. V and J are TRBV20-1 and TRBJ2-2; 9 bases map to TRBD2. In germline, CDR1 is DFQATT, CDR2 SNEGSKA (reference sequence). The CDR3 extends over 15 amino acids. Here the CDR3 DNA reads TGCAGTGCTAGAATAGCGGGAGTGAACGCCGGGGAGCTGTTTTTT. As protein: CSARIAGVNAGELFF.

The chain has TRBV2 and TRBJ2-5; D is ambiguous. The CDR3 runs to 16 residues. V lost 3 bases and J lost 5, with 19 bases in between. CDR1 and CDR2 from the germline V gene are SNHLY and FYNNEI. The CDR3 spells CASSDGIDHTTETQYF. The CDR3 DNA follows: TGTGCCAGCAGTGACGGTATTGATCATACGACGGAGACCCAGTACTTC.

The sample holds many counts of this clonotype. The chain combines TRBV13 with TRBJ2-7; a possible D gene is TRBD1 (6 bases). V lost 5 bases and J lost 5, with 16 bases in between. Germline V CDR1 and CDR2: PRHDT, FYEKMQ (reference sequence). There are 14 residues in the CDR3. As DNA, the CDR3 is TGTGCCAGCAGCAAGGATGTCAGGGGCGACGAGCAGTACTTC. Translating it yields CASSKDVRGDEQYF.

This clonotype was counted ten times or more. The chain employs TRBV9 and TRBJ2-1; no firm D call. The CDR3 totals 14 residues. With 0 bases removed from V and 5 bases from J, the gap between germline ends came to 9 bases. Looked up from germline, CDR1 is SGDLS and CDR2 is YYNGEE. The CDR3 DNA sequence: TGTGCCAGCAGCGTAGCTGGACGCCACAATGAGCAGTTCTTC. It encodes CASSVAGRHNEQFF. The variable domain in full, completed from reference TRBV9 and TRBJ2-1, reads DSGVTQTPKHLITATGQRVTLRCSPRSGDLSVYWYQQSLDQGLQFLIQYYNGEERAKGNILERFSAQQFPDLHSELNLSSLELGDSALYFCASSVAGRHNEQFFGPGTRLTVL.